The clone carrying this T cell receptor beta chain was seen only a few times. The antigen is unknown. The sample originates from a study of early T cells in non-severe SARS-CoV-2 infection. Overall study context: From unsorted whole blood, bulk RNA was sequenced, and the chains remained unpaired. Regarding the study as a whole: VDJdb matches were skewed toward anti-spike CD8 T cell responses.

Unique molecular identifiers were attached to individual cDNA molecules. MiXCR was run by TCRdb on the 5' RACE reads, yielding one entry per CDR3 protein. The table lists more than 95,000 distinct CDR3 sequences, approximately 15% of them singletons, with around a fifth in the top ten. This receptor was obtained from an adult who was a healthcare worker with PCR-confirmed SARS-CoV-2 infection or an uninfected control (not recorded which). The material sequenced was whole blood.

The CDR3 DNA reads TGTGCCAGCAGTTTTGGGCCTAACTATGGCTACACCTTC. It encodes CASSFGPNYGYTF. This sequence joins TRBV12-3 or TRBV12-4 and TRBJ1-2; D is unresolved. The CDR3 length is 13 residues. The germline V and J ends were trimmed by 3 bases and 0 bases, with 5 bases remaining between them.